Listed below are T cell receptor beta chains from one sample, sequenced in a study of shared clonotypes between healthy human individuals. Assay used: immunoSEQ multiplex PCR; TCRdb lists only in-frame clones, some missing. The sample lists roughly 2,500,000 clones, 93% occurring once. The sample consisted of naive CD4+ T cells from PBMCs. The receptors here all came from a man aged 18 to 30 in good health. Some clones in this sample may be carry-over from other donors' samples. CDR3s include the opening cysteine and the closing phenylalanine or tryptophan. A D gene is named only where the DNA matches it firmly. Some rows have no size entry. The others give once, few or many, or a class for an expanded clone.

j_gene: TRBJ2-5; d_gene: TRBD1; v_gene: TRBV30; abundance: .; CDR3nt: TGTGCCTGGAGTAGGGACAGGGGTTTCCGGGAGACCCAGTACTTC; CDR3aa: CAWSRDRGFRETQYF
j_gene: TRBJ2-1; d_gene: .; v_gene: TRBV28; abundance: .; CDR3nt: TGTGCCAGCGGATCGATTGGGGGTGAGCAGTTCTTC; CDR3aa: CASGSIGGEQFF
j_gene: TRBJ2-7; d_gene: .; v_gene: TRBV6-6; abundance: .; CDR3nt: TGTGCCAGCAGTTACCTTCGATCATCCTACGAGCAGTACTTC; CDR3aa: CASSYLRSSYEQYF
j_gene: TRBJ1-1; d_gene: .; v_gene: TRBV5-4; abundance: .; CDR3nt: TGTGCCAGCAGCGACAACCGACTGGACAGTATTGAAGCTTTCTTT; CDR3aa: CASSDNRLDSIEAFF
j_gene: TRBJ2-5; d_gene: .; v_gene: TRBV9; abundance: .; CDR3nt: TGTGCCAGCAGCGTAGCTACTGGGCGGGCCCAAGAGACCCAGTACTTC; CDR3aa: CASSVATGRAQETQYF
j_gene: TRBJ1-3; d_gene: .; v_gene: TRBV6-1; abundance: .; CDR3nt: TGTGCCAGCAGTGTCACGGGGCAATCTGGAAACACCATATATTTT; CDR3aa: CASSVTGQSGNTIYF
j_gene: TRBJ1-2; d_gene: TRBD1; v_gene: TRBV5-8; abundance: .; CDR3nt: TGTGCCAGCAGCCCAAGACAGGGCGTTAACTATGGCTACACCTTC; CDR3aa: CASSPRQGVNYGYTF
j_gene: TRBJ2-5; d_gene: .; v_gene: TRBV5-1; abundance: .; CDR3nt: TGCGCCAGCAGCGTCGGACAGTTAGAGACCCAGTACTTC; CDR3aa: CASSVGQLETQYF
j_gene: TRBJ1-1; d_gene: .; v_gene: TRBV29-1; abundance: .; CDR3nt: TGCAGCGTTGAAGCGGAGATATTTATGAACACTGAAGCTTTCTTT; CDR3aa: CSVEAEIFMNTEAFF
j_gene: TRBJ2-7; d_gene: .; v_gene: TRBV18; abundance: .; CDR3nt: TGTGCCAGCTCACCGGGAACAGGTCGCGAGCAGTACTTC; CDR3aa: CASSPGTGREQYF
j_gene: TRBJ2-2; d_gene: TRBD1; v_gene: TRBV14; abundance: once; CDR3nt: TGTGCCAGCAGGCAACAGGGGAGTTCCGGGGAGCTGTTTTTT; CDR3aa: CASRQQGSSGELFF
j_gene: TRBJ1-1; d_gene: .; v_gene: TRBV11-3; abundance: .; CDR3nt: TGTGCCAGCAGCTGGGGGCGGAACACTGAAGCTTTCTTT; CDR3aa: CASSWGRNTEAFF
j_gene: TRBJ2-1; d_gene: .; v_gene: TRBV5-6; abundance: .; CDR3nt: TGTGCCAGCAGCTTGGAGGGTGGGGTCCACAATGAGCAGTTCTTC; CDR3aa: CASSLEGGVHNEQFF
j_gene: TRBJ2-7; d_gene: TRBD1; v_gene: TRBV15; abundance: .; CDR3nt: TGTGCCACCAGCAGAGTACAGGGGGCCTCCTACGAGCAGTACTTC; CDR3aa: CATSRVQGASYEQYF
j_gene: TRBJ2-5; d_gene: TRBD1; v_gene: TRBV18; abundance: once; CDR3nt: TGTGCCAGCTCACCGGCCTTCGGGACAGAAGAGACCCAGTACTTC; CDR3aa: CASSPAFGTEETQYF
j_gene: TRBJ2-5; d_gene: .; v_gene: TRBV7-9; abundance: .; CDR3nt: TGTGCCAGCAGCTTAAGGGGTCAAGAGACCCAGTACTTC; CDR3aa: CASSLRGQETQYF
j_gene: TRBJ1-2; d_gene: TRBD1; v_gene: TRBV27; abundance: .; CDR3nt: TGTGCCAGCAGACGACAGGGGAACTATGGCTACACCTTC; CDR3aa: CASRRQGNYGYTF
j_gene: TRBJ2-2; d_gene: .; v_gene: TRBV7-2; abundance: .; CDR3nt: TGTGCCAGCAGCTTCGACAAAACTGTCACCGGGGAGCTGTTTTTT; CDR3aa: CASSFDKTVTGELFF
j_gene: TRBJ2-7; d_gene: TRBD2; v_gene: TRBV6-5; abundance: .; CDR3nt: TGTGCCAGCAGTTACACTAGCGGGAAACCCTACGAGCAGTACTTC; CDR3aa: CASSYTSGKPYEQYF
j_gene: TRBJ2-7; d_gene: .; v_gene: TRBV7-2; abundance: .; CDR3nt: TGTGCCAGCAGCCGCAGTGTGGGCTACGAGCAGTACTTC; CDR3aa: CASSRSVGYEQYF
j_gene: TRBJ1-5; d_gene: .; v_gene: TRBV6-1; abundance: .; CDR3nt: TGTGCCAGCAGTGAATTTTATTGGAGTAGCAATCAGCCCCAGCATTTT; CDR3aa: CASSEFYWSSNQPQHF
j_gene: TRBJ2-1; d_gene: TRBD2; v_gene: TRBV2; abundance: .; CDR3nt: TGTGCCGGCGGGGCACTAGCGGGAGTGAATGAGCAGTTCTTC; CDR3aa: CAGGALAGVNEQFF
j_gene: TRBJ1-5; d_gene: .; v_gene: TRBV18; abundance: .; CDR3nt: TGTGCCAGCTCACCAAAGGGGGGTGGCAATCAGCCCCAGCATTTT; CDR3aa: CASSPKGGGNQPQHF
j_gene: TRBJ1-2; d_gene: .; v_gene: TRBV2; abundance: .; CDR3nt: TGTGCCAGCAGTGAGGTTGTCCCCCACTACTATGGCTACACCTTC; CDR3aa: CASSEVVPHYYGYTF
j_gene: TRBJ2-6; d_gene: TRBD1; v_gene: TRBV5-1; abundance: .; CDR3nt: TGCGCCAGCAGCTTCCGGGACAGGGGGTCCTATGGGGCCAACGTCCTGACTTTC; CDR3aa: CASSFRDRGSYGANVLTF
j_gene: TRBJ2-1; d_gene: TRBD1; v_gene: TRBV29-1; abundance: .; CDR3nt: TGCAGCGCCTCGGGGCAGGGGGCCTCCAGTGAGCAGTTCTTC; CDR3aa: CSASGQGASSEQFF